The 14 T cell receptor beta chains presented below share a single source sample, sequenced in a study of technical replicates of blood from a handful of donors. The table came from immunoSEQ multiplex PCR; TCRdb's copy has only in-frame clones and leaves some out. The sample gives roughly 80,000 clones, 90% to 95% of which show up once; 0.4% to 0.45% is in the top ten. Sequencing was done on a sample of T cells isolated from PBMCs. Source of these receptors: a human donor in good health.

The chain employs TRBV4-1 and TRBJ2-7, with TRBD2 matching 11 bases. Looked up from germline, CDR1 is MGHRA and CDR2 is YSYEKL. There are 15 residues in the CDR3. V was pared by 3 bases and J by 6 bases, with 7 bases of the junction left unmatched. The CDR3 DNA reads TGCGCCAGCAGCCAGGTCTTAGCGGGAGGGTCCGAGCAGTACTTC. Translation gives CASSQVLAGGSEQYF.

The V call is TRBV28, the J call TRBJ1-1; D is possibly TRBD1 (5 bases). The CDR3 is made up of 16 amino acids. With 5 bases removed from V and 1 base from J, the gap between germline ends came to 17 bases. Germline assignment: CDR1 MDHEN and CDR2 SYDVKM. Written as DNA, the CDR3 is TGTGCCAGCAGTGTCCAAGGGACTGTGGGGAACACTGAAGCTTTCTTT. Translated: CASSVQGTVGNTEAFF.

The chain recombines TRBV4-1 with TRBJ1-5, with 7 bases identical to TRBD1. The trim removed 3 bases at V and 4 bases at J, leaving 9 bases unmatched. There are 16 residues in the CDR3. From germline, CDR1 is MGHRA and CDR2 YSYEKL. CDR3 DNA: TGCGCCAGCAGCCAGGCTGACAGGGAAGGGAATCAGCCCCAGCATTTT. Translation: CASSQADREGNQPQHF.

This CDR3 reads CASSQDLGDRDYEQYF. As DNA, the CDR3 is TGTGCCAGCAGCCAAGATCTTGGGGACAGGGACTACGAGCAGTACTTC. The chain recombines TRBV4-2 with TRBJ2-7, with TRBD1 matching over 9 bases. The CDR3 sequence is 16 residues long. Germline V gene sequence: CDR1 LGHNA, CDR2 YNFKEQ. The junction had 6 bases not matched to a gene; V was cut back by 0 bases and J by 3 bases.

The CDR3 nucleotides read TGTGCCAGCAGCAAAACCGTGGGGCAAACTAATGAAAAACTGTTTTTT. It yields the protein CASSKTVGQTNEKLFF. The chain employs TRBV7-9 and TRBJ1-4; tentative D call: TRBD1 (5 bases). V gave up 5 bases and J gave up 1 base, with 14 bases separating them. This CDR3 region has 16 residues. Germline V gives CDR1 SEHNR, CDR2 FQNEAQ (reference sequence).

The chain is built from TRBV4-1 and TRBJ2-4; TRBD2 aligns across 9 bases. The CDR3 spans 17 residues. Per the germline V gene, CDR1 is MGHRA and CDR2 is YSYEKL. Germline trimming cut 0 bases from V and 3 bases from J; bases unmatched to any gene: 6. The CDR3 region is CASSQESGAGGKNIQYF. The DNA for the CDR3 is TGCGCCAGCAGCCAAGAGTCGGGAGCGGGGGGCAAAAACATTCAGTACTTC.

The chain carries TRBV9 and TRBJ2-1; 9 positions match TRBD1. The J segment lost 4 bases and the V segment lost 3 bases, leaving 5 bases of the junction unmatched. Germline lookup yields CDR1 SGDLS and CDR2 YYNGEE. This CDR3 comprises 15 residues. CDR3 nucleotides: TGTGCCAGCAGCGAGGGACAGGGAAGATACAATGAGCAGTTCTTC. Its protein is CASSEGQGRYNEQFF.

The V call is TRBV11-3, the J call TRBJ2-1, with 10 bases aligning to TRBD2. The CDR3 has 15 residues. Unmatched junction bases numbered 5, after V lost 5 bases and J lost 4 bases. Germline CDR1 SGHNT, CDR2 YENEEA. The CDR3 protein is CASSPRTSGYNEQFF. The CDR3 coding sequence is TGTGCCAGCAGCCCACGGACTAGCGGATACAATGAGCAGTTCTTC.

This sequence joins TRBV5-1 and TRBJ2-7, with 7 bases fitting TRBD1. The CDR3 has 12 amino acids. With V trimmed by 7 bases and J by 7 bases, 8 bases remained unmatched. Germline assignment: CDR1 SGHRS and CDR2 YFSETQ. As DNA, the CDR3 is TGCGCCAGCGGGACAGACTTCTATGAGCAGTACTTC. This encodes CASGTDFYEQYF.

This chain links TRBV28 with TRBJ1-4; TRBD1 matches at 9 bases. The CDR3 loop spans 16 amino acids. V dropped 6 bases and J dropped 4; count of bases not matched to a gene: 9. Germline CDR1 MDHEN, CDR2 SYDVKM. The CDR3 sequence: CASSPLGTGNNEKLFF. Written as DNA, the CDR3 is TGTGCCAGCAGCCCCCTAGGGACAGGGAATAATGAAAAACTGTTTTTT.

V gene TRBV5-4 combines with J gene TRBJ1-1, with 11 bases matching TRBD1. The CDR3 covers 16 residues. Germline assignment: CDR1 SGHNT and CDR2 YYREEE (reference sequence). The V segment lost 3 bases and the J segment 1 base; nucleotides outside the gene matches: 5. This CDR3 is CASSWGTGGRNTEAFF. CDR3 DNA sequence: TGTGCCAGCAGCTGGGGGACAGGGGGGAGGAACACTGAAGCTTTCTTT.

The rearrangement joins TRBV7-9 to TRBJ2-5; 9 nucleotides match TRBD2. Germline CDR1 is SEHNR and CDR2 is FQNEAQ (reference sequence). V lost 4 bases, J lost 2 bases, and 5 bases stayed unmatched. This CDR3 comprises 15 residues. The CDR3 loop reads CASSSPLAGQETQYF. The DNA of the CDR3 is TGTGCCAGCAGCTCGCCGCTAGCGGGACAAGAGACCCAGTACTTC.

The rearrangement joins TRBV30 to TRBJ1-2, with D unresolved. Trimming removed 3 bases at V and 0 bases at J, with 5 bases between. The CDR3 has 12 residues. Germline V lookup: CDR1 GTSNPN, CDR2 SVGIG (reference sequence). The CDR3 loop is CAWSIANYGYTF. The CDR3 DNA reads TGTGCCTGGAGCATTGCTAACTATGGCTACACCTTC.

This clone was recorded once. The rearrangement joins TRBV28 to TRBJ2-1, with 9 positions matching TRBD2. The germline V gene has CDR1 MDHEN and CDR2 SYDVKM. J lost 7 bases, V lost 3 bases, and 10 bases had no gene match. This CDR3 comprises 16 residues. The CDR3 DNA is TGTGCCAGCAGTTTCGGGCGGGAGGGCCCCCAAAATGAGCAGTTCTTC. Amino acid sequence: CASSFGREGPQNEQFF.